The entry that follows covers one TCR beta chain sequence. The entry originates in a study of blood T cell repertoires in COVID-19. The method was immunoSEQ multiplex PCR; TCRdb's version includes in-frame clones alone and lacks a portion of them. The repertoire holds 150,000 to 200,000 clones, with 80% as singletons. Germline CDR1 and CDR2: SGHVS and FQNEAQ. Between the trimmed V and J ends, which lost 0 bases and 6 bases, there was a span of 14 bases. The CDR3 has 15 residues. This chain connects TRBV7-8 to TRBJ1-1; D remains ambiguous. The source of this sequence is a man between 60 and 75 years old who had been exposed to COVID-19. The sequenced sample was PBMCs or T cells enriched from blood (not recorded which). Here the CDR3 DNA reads TGTGCCAGCAGCTTAGCCGAGTCTAGTAGTGCTGAAGCTTTCTTT. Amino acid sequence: CASSLAESSSAEAFF.